This TCR beta chain was captured by sequencing in a study of preoperative IRX-2 immunotherapy in early breast cancer. Trimming removed 2 bases from V and 8 bases from J, with 18 bases in between. This CDR3 comprises 15 residues. Per germline, CDR1 MDHEN and CDR2 SYDVKM. Sample treatment: preoperative locoregional IRX-2 cytokine immunotherapy. Preoperative locoregional IRX-2 cytokine immunotherapy was tested in the phase Ib source study. Sequencing was performed with immunoSEQ multiplex PCR; in TCRdb, only in-frame clones are kept and a portion is missing. The repertoire has 34,000 or so clones, around 83% of them found once; the top ten carry nearly 2.5%.

The receptor was derived from a human donor with breast cancer. This material consisted of lymph node tissue, taken from a patient treated with IRX-2 immunotherapy. The V gene is TRBV28, the J gene TRBJ1-2; tentative D call: TRBD1 (5 bases). Here the CDR3 reads CASSLRQGLQEGYTF. The CDR3 region has the DNA TGTGCCAGCAGTTTACGGCAGGGACTGCAGGAGGGCTACACCTTC.